This note documents a single TCR beta chain sequence. Germline V gene sequence: CDR1 SGHDT, CDR2 YYEEEE. The CDR3 loop spans 14 amino acids. With 1 base removed from V and 5 bases from J, the gap between germline ends came to 10 bases. This sample was included in a study of blood T cell repertoires in COVID-19. In the study overall: Sites across the United States, Italy and Spain contributed samples from acute and convalescent COVID-19. PBMCs, B-cell-depleted T cells, or T cells provided the cDNA or gDNA that made up the material.

Original methodology: By means of reference gene primer amplification, nucleated cell counts were estimated. Repertoires were generated with immunoSEQ multiplex PCR, while TCRdb's copy carries only in-frame clones and drops some. V, J and clone size are those of that table, while D and trimming were read from the DNA. The data show under 200,000 clones, roughly 78% seen once. The sample was peripheral blood. The source is a man aged 65 to 85 with active or convalescent COVID-19. The chain couples TRBV5-6 to TRBJ2-4; maybe TRBD1 (5 bases). CDR3 in DNA: TGTGCCAGCAGCTTGCAGGGTGTCGAAAACATTCAGTACTTC. Protein sequence: CASSLQGVENIQYF.